The present entry profiles one T cell receptor beta chain with its context. Its antigen is unidentified. The CDR3 loop spans 12 amino acids. Germline CDR1 and CDR2: SNHLY and FYNNEI. Trimming left V 8 bases short and J 0 bases short, with 6 bases between. This sample is part of a study of cytomegalovirus exposure and HLA in healthy donors. Study results and caveats: Analysis was carried out at a later point, and it linked a missense DCLRE1C variant to TCR beta V- and J-gene trimming. Evidence from a later analysis indicated that most CMV-associated TCR beta chains looked HLA-restricted. A further, later analysis showed that HLA-associated TCR beta chains (compared with equally common others) were more clonally expanded.

Primers: 60 Vbeta forward and 13 Jbeta reverse. Libraries were prepared by immunoSEQ multiplex PCR; TCRdb keeps only in-frame clonotypes and omits some of them. The data hold roughly 52,000 clones, with around three quarters observed a single time. Sample: PBMCs. This TCR was recovered from a female donor in good health and CMV-seronegative. This chain links TRBV2 with TRBJ2-3, with no clear D. CDR3 region: CASAISTDTQYF. Written as DNA, the CDR3 is TGTGCCAGCGCGATTAGCACAGATACGCAGTATTTT.